This T cell receptor (beta chain) was recorded in a study of cytomegalovirus exposure and HLA in healthy donors. Study results and caveats: The classifier, whose performance was assessed in both the original and validation cohorts, reportedly diagnosed cytomegalovirus status with high specificity and sensitivity.

Of note for this clone: Its cognate antigen is unknown.

While unrecorded immune exposures were likely, the donors were nominally healthy when sampled. The PCR ran on 60 Vbeta and 13 Jbeta primers. In the original processing: Around 12 million of roughly 81 million unique TCR beta chains were shared, per a later count. The method was immunoSEQ multiplex PCR; TCRdb's version includes in-frame clones alone and lacks a portion of them. V and J calls and clone size are copied from that table; D and trimming were computed from the DNA. The sample holds roughly 150,000 clones, 65% to 85% seen once. The sequencing sample was made of PBMCs. The clonotype originates from a woman under 30 in good health and CMV-seronegative.

In nucleotides, the CDR3 is TGTGCCAGCAGGATAACAGCGGGACCTTCCTACGAGCAGTACTTC. It specifies CASRITAGPSYEQYF. V and J are TRBV6-1 and TRBJ2-7; TRBD2 matches 7 bases. Germline CDR1 and CDR2: MNHNS and SASEGT. Losses at the gene ends were 6 bases for V and 1 base for J; bases not matched to a gene: 9. The CDR3 covers 15 residues.